The 3 T cell receptor beta chains below all came from one sample that was sequenced in a study of graft-versus-host responses after intestinal transplantation. Their antigens are not known. Generated by immunoSEQ multiplex PCR, the TCRdb table keeps only in-frame clones and is missing some. The sample carries 80,000 to 95,000 clones, roughly nine tenths recorded once. This material consisted of unstimulated CD4+ T cells sorted from spleen or lymph node cells, taken before transplant. These TCRs come from a human donor who was the organ donor for an intestinal transplant.

The chain combines TRBV7-2 with TRBJ2-1; 8 bases agree with TRBD2. V was pared by 5 bases and J by 8 bases, with 5 bases of the junction left unmatched. Germline assignment: CDR1 SGHTA and CDR2 FQGNSA. The CDR3 covers 13 residues. This CDR3 reads CASSPAGGHEQFF. The DNA for the CDR3 is TGTGCCAGCAGCCCGGCGGGGGGCCATGAGCAGTTCTTC.

This clone has just one count. The rearrangement joins TRBV5-4 to TRBJ1-2, with D possibly being TRBD1 (5 bases). The CDR3 consists of 14 residues. V was trimmed by 6 bases and J by 5 bases, leaving 17 bases between them. From germline, CDR1 is SGHNT and CDR2 YYREEE (reference sequence). The CDR3 bases are TGTGCCAGCACCCGCCGGGGGGGATCTTATGGCTACACCTTC. It codes for CASTRRGGSYGYTF.

This clone came up once. The rearrangement joins TRBV28 to TRBJ1-4; D is possibly TRBD1 (5 bases). V was cut by 6 bases and J by 5 bases, with 19 bases left in between. The length of the CDR3 is 16 residues. CDR1 is MDHEN, CDR2 SYDVKM, per germline. CDR3 sequence reads: CASSPISDRINEKLFF. CDR3 coding DNA: TGTGCCAGCAGCCCCATTTCCGACAGAATAAATGAAAAACTGTTTTTT.